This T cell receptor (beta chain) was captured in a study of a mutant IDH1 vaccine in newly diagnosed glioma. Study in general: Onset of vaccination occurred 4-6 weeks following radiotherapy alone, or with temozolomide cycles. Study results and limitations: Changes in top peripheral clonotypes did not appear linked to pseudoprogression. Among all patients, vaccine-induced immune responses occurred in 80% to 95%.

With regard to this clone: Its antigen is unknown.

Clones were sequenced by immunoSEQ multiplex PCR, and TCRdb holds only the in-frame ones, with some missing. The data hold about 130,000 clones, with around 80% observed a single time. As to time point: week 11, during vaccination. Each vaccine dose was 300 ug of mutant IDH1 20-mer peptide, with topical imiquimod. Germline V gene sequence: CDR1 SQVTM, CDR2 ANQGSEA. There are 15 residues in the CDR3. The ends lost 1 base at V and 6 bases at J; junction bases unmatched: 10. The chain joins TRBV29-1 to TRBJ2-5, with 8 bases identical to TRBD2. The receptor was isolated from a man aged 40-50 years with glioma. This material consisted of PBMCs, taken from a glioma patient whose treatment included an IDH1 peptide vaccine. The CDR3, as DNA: TGCAGCGTTGAAGGCGGCAGCGGGAGCGTTAAGACCCAGTACTTC. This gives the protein CSVEGGSGSVKTQYF.